Listed below are T cell receptor beta chains from one sample, sequenced in a study of shared clonotypes between healthy human individuals. This table comes from immunoSEQ multiplex PCR, and its TCRdb copy is limited to in-frame clones, with some not included. The sample has hundreds of thousands of clones, roughly 96% seen once; the top ten hold less than 0.25%. Specimen: naive CD8+ T cells sorted from blood. Every receptor here comes from a man younger than 45 in good health. Both conserved end residues are part of each CDR3. Each record gives: J gene, D gene, V gene, clone size, CDR3 protein, CDR3 DNA. D genes are given only for firm matches. Clone size is given for some rows only: seen once, a few or many times, or a class if the clone is expanded.

j_gene: TRBJ1-2
d_gene: -
v_gene: TRBV7-2
abundance: -
CDR3aa: CASSLGPETLLYGYTF
CDR3nt: TGTGCCAGCAGCTTAGGGCCTGAAACACTCTTATATGGCTACACCTTC

j_gene: TRBJ1-1
d_gene: -
v_gene: TRBV18
abundance: -
CDR3aa: CASSPVPLEGGNTEAFF
CDR3nt: TGTGCCAGCTCACCAGTACCTTTGGAGGGTGGGAACACTGAAGCTTTCTTT

j_gene: TRBJ2-7
d_gene: -
v_gene: TRBV28
abundance: -
CDR3aa: CASSLQGGVAGQYF
CDR3nt: TGTGCCAGCAGTTTGCAGGGGGGAGTTGCAGGGCAGTACTTC

j_gene: TRBJ2-7
d_gene: TRBD1
v_gene: TRBV29-1
abundance: -
CDR3aa: CSVEGKPGQNYEQYF
CDR3nt: TGCAGCGTTGAAGGCAAACCGGGACAGAACTACGAGCAGTACTTC

j_gene: TRBJ2-5
d_gene: TRBD1
v_gene: TRBV11-2
abundance: -
CDR3aa: CASSLDWGQGFGRRETQYF
CDR3nt: TGTGCCAGCAGCTTAGACTGGGGACAGGGTTTCGGTCGAAGAGAGACCCAGTACTTC

j_gene: TRBJ2-3
d_gene: TRBD2
v_gene: TRBV5-1
abundance: -
CDR3aa: CASSFPSGRARTDTQYF
CDR3nt: TGCGCCAGCAGCTTCCCTTCCGGGAGGGCTCGCACAGATACGCAGTATTTT

j_gene: TRBJ2-2
d_gene: TRBD1
v_gene: TRBV29-1
abundance: -
CDR3aa: CSAVASRGRSIGELFF
CDR3nt: TGCAGCGCGGTAGCTTCGAGGGGGCGCTCTATCGGGGAGCTGTTTTTT

j_gene: TRBJ2-4
d_gene: -
v_gene: TRBV6-5
abundance: once
CDR3aa: CASSPDQALSIQYF
CDR3nt: TGTGCCAGCAGTCCCGACCAGGCGCTAAGCATTCAGTACTTC

j_gene: TRBJ2-1
d_gene: -
v_gene: TRBV18
abundance: -
CDR3aa: CASSPSGGRPHNEQFF
CDR3nt: TGTGCCAGCTCACCATCCGGGGGCAGACCTCACAATGAGCAGTTCTTC

j_gene: TRBJ2-7
d_gene: TRBD2
v_gene: TRBV7-2
abundance: -
CDR3aa: CASTYTSGTSSYEQYF
CDR3nt: TGTGCCAGCACCTATACTAGCGGGACTAGCTCCTACGAGCAGTACTTC

j_gene: TRBJ1-1
d_gene: TRBD1
v_gene: TRBV10-3
abundance: -
CDR3aa: CAIMGRGTGGIDTEAFF
CDR3nt: TGTGCCATCATGGGACGAGGGACAGGGGGCATTGACACTGAAGCTTTCTTT

j_gene: TRBJ2-7
d_gene: TRBD2
v_gene: TRBV4-2
abundance: -
CDR3aa: CASSQDPLAAYEQYF
CDR3nt: TGTGCCAGCAGCCAAGACCCACTAGCGGCTTACGAGCAGTACTTC

j_gene: TRBJ2-2
d_gene: -
v_gene: TRBV18
abundance: -
CDR3aa: CASSPQGIGTGELFF
CDR3nt: TGTGCCAGCTCACCTCAGGGGATCGGCACCGGGGAGCTGTTTTTT

j_gene: TRBJ2-1
d_gene: TRBD2
v_gene: TRBV9
abundance: once
CDR3aa: CASSADSGRVVYNEQFF
CDR3nt: TGTGCCAGCAGCGCGGATAGCGGGAGGGTTGTCTACAATGAGCAGTTCTTC

j_gene: TRBJ2-7
d_gene: TRBD2
v_gene: TRBV9
abundance: -
CDR3aa: CASSVGASGRSGEQYF
CDR3nt: TGTGCCAGCAGCGTAGGGGCTAGCGGGAGATCGGGGGAGCAGTACTTC

j_gene: TRBJ2-3
d_gene: -
v_gene: TRBV28
abundance: -
CDR3aa: CASSFRPDTQYF
CDR3nt: TGTGCCAGCAGTTTTCGCCCGGATACGCAGTATTTT

j_gene: TRBJ1-1
d_gene: TRBD1
v_gene: TRBV29-1
abundance: -
CDR3aa: CSVVGTGIPNTEAFF
CDR3nt: TGCAGCGTTGTGGGGACAGGGATCCCGAACACTGAAGCTTTCTTT

j_gene: TRBJ2-5
d_gene: -
v_gene: TRBV29-1
abundance: -
CDR3aa: CSVEEERTPELDFQETQYF
CDR3nt: TGCAGCGTTGAAGAAGAAAGGACCCCGGAACTAGATTTTCAAGAGACCCAGTACTTC

j_gene: TRBJ1-4
d_gene: -
v_gene: TRBV10-2
abundance: -
CDR3aa: CASRDSNEKLFF
CDR3nt: TGCGCCAGCAGGGACAGTAATGAAAAACTGTTTTTT

j_gene: TRBJ1-1
d_gene: -
v_gene: TRBV28
abundance: -
CDR3aa: CASTTLEANTEAFF
CDR3nt: TGTGCCAGCACTACCTTGGAAGCGAACACTGAAGCTTTCTTT

j_gene: TRBJ2-7
d_gene: TRBD2
v_gene: TRBV27
abundance: -
CDR3aa: CASYLADSYEQYF
CDR3nt: TGTGCCAGCTATCTAGCGGATTCCTACGAGCAGTACTTC

j_gene: TRBJ2-7
d_gene: TRBD2
v_gene: TRBV5-1
abundance: -
CDR3aa: CASSPGPGLAVGGASYEQYF
CDR3nt: TGCGCCAGCAGCCCAGGACCGGGACTAGCGGTCGGAGGTGCCTCCTACGAGCAGTACTTC

j_gene: TRBJ2-1
d_gene: -
v_gene: TRBV4-1
abundance: -
CDR3aa: CASSPQSSYNEQFF
CDR3nt: TGCGCCAGCAGCCCCCAAAGCTCCTACAATGAGCAGTTCTTC

j_gene: TRBJ2-2
d_gene: TRBD1
v_gene: TRBV7-2
abundance: -
CDR3aa: CASRLGRGPNTGELFF
CDR3nt: TGTGCCAGCCGCTTGGGAAGGGGGCCGAACACCGGGGAGCTGTTTTTT

j_gene: TRBJ1-1
d_gene: -
v_gene: TRBV5-4
abundance: -
CDR3aa: CASSLTGSTEAFF
CDR3nt: TGTGCCAGCAGCTTGACAGGGAGCACTGAAGCTTTCTTT

j_gene: TRBJ1-1
d_gene: -
v_gene: TRBV7-9
abundance: -
CDR3aa: CASSTAAGNTEAFF
CDR3nt: TGTGCCAGCAGCACGGCGGCGGGGAACACTGAAGCTTTCTTT

j_gene: TRBJ2-7
d_gene: TRBD1
v_gene: TRBV7-6
abundance: -
CDR3aa: CASSNRGGSAGYEQYF
CDR3nt: TGTGCCAGCAGCAACAGGGGTGGCTCAGCCGGCTACGAGCAGTACTTC

j_gene: TRBJ2-7
d_gene: TRBD2
v_gene: TRBV5-4
abundance: -
CDR3aa: CASSFFPGTTTYEQYF
CDR3nt: TGTGCCAGCAGCTTTTTCCCCGGGACTACAACCTACGAGCAGTACTTC

j_gene: TRBJ2-2
d_gene: TRBD1
v_gene: TRBV9
abundance: -
CDR3aa: CASSARQGDTGELFF
CDR3nt: TGTGCCAGCAGCGCCCGACAGGGGGACACCGGGGAGCTGTTTTTT

j_gene: TRBJ2-1
d_gene: TRBD2
v_gene: TRBV4-3
abundance: -
CDR3aa: CASSQEVATSGRPNEQFF
CDR3nt: TGCGCCAGCAGCCAAGAGGTCGCGACTAGCGGGAGACCCAATGAGCAGTTCTTC

j_gene: TRBJ2-1
d_gene: -
v_gene: TRBV7-2
abundance: -
CDR3aa: CASSTPISGRTEQFF
CDR3nt: TGTGCCAGCAGTACCCCAATAAGTGGGCGGACAGAGCAGTTCTTC

j_gene: TRBJ1-2
d_gene: -
v_gene: TRBV5-6
abundance: -
CDR3aa: CASRPPGSDYGYTF
CDR3nt: TGTGCCAGCAGACCCCCTGGGTCGGACTATGGCTACACCTTC

j_gene: TRBJ2-3
d_gene: -
v_gene: TRBV11-2
abundance: -
CDR3aa: CASSLVGYSSTDTQYF
CDR3nt: TGTGCCAGCAGCTTAGTCGGTTATTCTAGCACAGATACGCAGTATTTT

j_gene: TRBJ2-1
d_gene: TRBD2
v_gene: TRBV19
abundance: few
CDR3aa: CASSIMAGASEQFF
CDR3nt: TGTGCCAGTAGTATCATGGCGGGAGCAAGTGAGCAGTTCTTC

j_gene: TRBJ2-7
d_gene: -
v_gene: TRBV11-2
abundance: -
CDR3aa: CASSLDLSRVSYEQYF
CDR3nt: TGTGCCAGCAGCTTAGATCTATCCCGGGTCTCCTACGAGCAGTACTTC

j_gene: TRBJ2-7
d_gene: TRBD2
v_gene: TRBV27
abundance: -
CDR3aa: CASSLSIGRAYEQYF
CDR3nt: TGTGCCAGCAGTTTATCAATCGGGAGGGCCTACGAGCAGTACTTC

j_gene: TRBJ2-1
d_gene: -
v_gene: TRBV29-1
abundance: -
CDR3aa: CSVEIWVVGGVNEQFF
CDR3nt: TGCAGCGTTGAGATTTGGGTTGTTGGCGGAGTAAATGAGCAGTTCTTC

j_gene: TRBJ2-7
d_gene: -
v_gene: TRBV28
abundance: -
CDR3aa: CASQNVYEQYF
CDR3nt: TGTGCCAGCCAGAATGTTTACGAGCAGTACTTC

j_gene: TRBJ2-1
d_gene: -
v_gene: TRBV7-6
abundance: -
CDR3aa: CASSLRARNEQFF
CDR3nt: TGTGCCAGCAGCTTGCGGGCAAGGAATGAGCAGTTCTTC

j_gene: TRBJ2-5
d_gene: -
v_gene: TRBV7-9
abundance: -
CDR3aa: CASSLGRTEETQYF
CDR3nt: TGTGCCAGCAGCTTAGGGCGCACAGAAGAGACCCAGTACTTC

j_gene: TRBJ2-7
d_gene: -
v_gene: TRBV30
abundance: -
CDR3aa: CAWSGTDDYEQYF
CDR3nt: TGTGCCTGGTCAGGGACGGATGACTACGAGCAGTACTTC

j_gene: TRBJ2-7
d_gene: TRBD2
v_gene: TRBV27
abundance: -
CDR3aa: CASSRLAGAYEQYF
CDR3nt: TGTGCCAGCAGTCGACTAGCGGGGGCCTACGAGCAGTACTTC

j_gene: TRBJ2-1
d_gene: -
v_gene: TRBV27
abundance: -
CDR3aa: CASSTLPSYNEQFF
CDR3nt: TGTGCCAGCAGTACACTCCCCTCCTACAATGAGCAGTTCTTC

j_gene: TRBJ2-1
d_gene: -
v_gene: TRBV29-1
abundance: -
CDR3aa: CSHLAGLGSYNEQFF
CDR3nt: TGCAGCCACTTGGCAGGTTTGGGCTCCTACAATGAGCAGTTCTTC

j_gene: TRBJ2-1
d_gene: TRBD2
v_gene: TRBV30
abundance: -
CDR3aa: CAWSGPGTSGYNEQFF
CDR3nt: TGTGCCTGGAGTGGGCCGGGGACTAGCGGATACAATGAGCAGTTCTTC

j_gene: TRBJ2-7
d_gene: -
v_gene: TRBV7-2
abundance: -
CDR3aa: CASSLARAAEQYF
CDR3nt: TGTGCCAGCAGCTTAGCGCGGGCGGCCGAGCAGTACTTC

j_gene: TRBJ2-7
d_gene: TRBD1
v_gene: TRBV6-1
abundance: -
CDR3aa: CASTLPGQNYEQYF
CDR3nt: TGTGCCAGCACCCTACCGGGACAGAACTACGAGCAGTACTTC

j_gene: TRBJ1-2
d_gene: -
v_gene: TRBV30
abundance: once
CDR3aa: CAWSVNSLYGYTF
CDR3nt: TGTGCCTGGAGTGTTAACAGTTTATATGGCTACACCTTC

j_gene: TRBJ2-1
d_gene: TRBD1
v_gene: TRBV7-9
abundance: -
CDR3aa: CASSFGPGQGSEQFF
CDR3nt: TGTGCCAGCAGCTTTGGGCCGGGACAGGGCAGTGAGCAGTTCTTC

j_gene: TRBJ2-4
d_gene: -
v_gene: TRBV2
abundance: -
CDR3aa: CASSGHPNKNIQYF
CDR3nt: TGTGCCAGCAGTGGACACCCGAACAAAAACATTCAGTACTTC

j_gene: TRBJ2-1
d_gene: TRBD1
v_gene: TRBV11-2
abundance: -
CDR3aa: CASSLGTGGEQFF
CDR3nt: TGTGCCAGCAGCCTAGGGACAGGGGGTGAGCAGTTCTTC

j_gene: TRBJ2-3
d_gene: -
v_gene: TRBV11-2
abundance: -
CDR3aa: CASSLAGPTDTQYF
CDR3nt: TGTGCCAGCAGCTTGGCAGGGCCCACAGATACGCAGTATTTT

j_gene: TRBJ1-5
d_gene: -
v_gene: TRBV5-6
abundance: -
CDR3aa: CASSLEGIQPQHF
CDR3nt: TGTGCCAGCAGCTTGGAGGGAATCCAGCCCCAGCATTTT